This T cell receptor (beta chain) was observed in a study of cytomegalovirus exposure and HLA in healthy donors. In the PCR, 60 Vbeta and 13 Jbeta primers were used. Per the authors' pipeline: Later work found 80 million to 85 million unique TCR beta chains, with about 10 million shared. The protocol was immunoSEQ multiplex PCR, while the TCRdb copy is restricted to in-frame clones and leaves out a portion. Clone size and V and J calls were adopted from that table, with D and trimming inferred from the DNA. Of roughly 170,000 clones listed, over 70% were seen once; the top ten hold 2% to 2.5%. V dropped 5 bases and J dropped 7; count of bases not matched to a gene: 5. CDR1 and CDR2 from the germline V gene are MNHEY and SMNVEV (reference sequence). The CDR3 length is 14 residues. Study outcomes and limitations: At a 0.05 false discovery rate, a later analysis found about 17,000 TCR beta sequences to be associated with HLA alleles. A previous analysis found most TCR beta V segments productive roughly 90% or roughly 30% of the time.

A note on this clone: Its target is not known.

Sequencing used PBMCs. The chain combines TRBV27 with TRBJ1-2, with 12 bases aligning to TRBD1. This receptor was obtained from a woman aged 25-40 years in good health and CMV-seronegative. The CDR3 DNA reads as TGTGCCAGCAGTCGCGGGACAGGGGGCTTTGGCTACACCTTC. Translated: CASSRGTGGFGYTF.